This T cell receptor (beta chain) was sequenced during a study of T cell responses to AZD1222 COVID-19 vaccine. In regard to this clone: What it binds is unknown.

Broader study findings: Donors in the cohort were predominantly white British and more often female, and clonal diversity was possibly underestimated.

The table came from immunoSEQ multiplex PCR; TCRdb's copy has only in-frame clones and leaves some out. The table shows some 120,000 clones, with roughly 90% occurring only once. CDR1 GTSNPN and CDR2 SVGIG come from the germline V gene (reference sequence). The germline V and J ends were trimmed by 5 bases and 0 bases, with 2 bases remaining between them. The CDR3 runs to 11 residues. The rearrangement joins TRBV30 to TRBJ1-3; D is ambiguous. The source of this sequence is an adult who received the AZD1222 COVID-19 vaccine. Sample: peripheral blood, taken 28 days after the second AZD1222 dose. CDR3 nucleotides: TGTGCCTGGGACTCTGGAAACACCATATATTTT. Its translation: CAWDSGNTIYF. The full variable domain, rest sourced from reference TRBV30 and TRBJ1-3, is SQTIHQWPATLVQPVGSPLSLECTVEGTSNPNLYWYRQAAGRGLQLLFYSVGIGQISSEVPQNLSASRPQDRQFILSSKKLLLSDSGFYLCAWDSGNTIYFGEGSWLTVV.